This T cell receptor beta chain was identified during a study of control samples from healthy donors and cancer patients. TCRdb keeps only in-frame clones here, not all; method: immunoSEQ multiplex PCR. The table shows roughly 120,000 clones, with roughly nine tenths occurring only once. The sample taken for sequencing was blood. This TCR came from a woman between 18 and 30 years old in good health.

CDR3: CASRLPDTQYF. The CDR3 DNA sequence: TGCGCCAGCAGGCTCCCAGATACGCAGTATTTT. The chain carries TRBV10-2 and TRBJ2-3; D call uncertain. The CDR3 loop spans 11 amino acids. CDR1 WSHSY and CDR2 SAAADI come from the germline V gene. V was trimmed by 6 bases and J by 4 bases, leaving 5 bases between them.